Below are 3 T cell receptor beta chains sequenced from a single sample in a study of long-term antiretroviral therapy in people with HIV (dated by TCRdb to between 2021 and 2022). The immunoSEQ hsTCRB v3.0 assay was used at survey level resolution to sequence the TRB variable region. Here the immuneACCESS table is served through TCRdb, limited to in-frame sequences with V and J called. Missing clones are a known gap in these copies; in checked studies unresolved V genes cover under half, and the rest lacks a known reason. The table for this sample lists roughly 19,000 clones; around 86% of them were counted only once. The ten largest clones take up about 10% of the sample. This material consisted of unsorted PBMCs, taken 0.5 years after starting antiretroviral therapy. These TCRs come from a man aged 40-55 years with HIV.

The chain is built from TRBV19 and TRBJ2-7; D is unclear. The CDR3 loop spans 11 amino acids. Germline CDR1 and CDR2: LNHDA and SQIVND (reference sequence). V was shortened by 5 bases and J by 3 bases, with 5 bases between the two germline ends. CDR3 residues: CASSRGYEQYF. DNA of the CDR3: TGTGCCAGTAGTCGCGGCTACGAGCAGTACTTC.

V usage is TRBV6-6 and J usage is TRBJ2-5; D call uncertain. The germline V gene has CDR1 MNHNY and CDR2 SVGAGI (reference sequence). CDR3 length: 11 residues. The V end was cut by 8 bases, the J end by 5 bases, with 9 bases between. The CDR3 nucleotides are TGTGCCAGCCTTGGGCCGGAGACCCAGTACTTC. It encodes CASLGPETQYF.

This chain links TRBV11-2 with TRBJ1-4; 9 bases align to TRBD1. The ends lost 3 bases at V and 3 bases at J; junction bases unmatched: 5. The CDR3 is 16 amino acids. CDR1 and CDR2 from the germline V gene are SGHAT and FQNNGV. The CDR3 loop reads CASSFGQGLANEKLFF. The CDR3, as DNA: TGTGCCAGCAGCTTTGGACAGGGGTTGGCTAATGAAAAACTGTTTTTT.